This TCR beta chain was captured in a study of cytomegalovirus exposure and HLA in healthy donors. The study, taken as a whole, reports: Later analysis demonstrated an association between a missense DCLRE1C variant and TCR beta V- and J-gene trimming. Cytomegalovirus association was assigned to more than 150 TCR beta chains.

Germline assignment: CDR1 ENHRY and CDR2 SYGVKD. The CDR3 sequence is 13 residues long. V was cut by 4 bases and J by 2 bases, with 9 bases left in between. In the PCR, 60 Vbeta and 13 Jbeta primers were used. Assay: immunoSEQ multiplex PCR; the TCRdb copy retains only in-frame clones and omits some. The sample has roughly 130,000 clones; about four fifths are singletons. Healthy bone marrow donors formed the donor group. This clone was picked up a small number of times. As yet, its antigen is unknown. The rearrangement joins TRBV10-3 to TRBJ2-7, with D possibly matching TRBD1 (5 bases). This sequence originates from a man aged 18 to 30 in good health and CMV-seronegative. The sample was PBMCs. The DNA for the CDR3 is TGTGCCATCAGTGGACAGCACACCTACGAGCAGTACTTC. It translates to CAISGQHTYEQYF.